The 21 T cell receptor beta chains below all came from one sample that was sequenced in a study of human T cells and chemical hapten exposure. TCRdb ran MiXCR on the 5' RACE reads and lists one entry per CDR3 protein. The sample has 70,000 to 85,000 distinct CDR3 sequences, roughly 15% seen once. Extraction of total RNA was performed on unfractionated whole blood. These receptors were taken from a female donor in good health.

This clonotype was observed a handful of times. The chain uses TRBV28 and TRBJ2-7, with 9 positions matching TRBD2. V shed 8 bases and J 5 bases; nucleotides not matched to a gene: 13. Per the germline V gene, CDR1 is MDHEN and CDR2 is SYDVKM. The CDR3 has 15 residues. The CDR3 DNA is TGTGCCAGCGAGGAGTCGGGAGCGGGAGGCCACGAGCAGTACTTC. As protein: CASEESGAGGHEQYF.

This clonotype has a count of ten or more. The chain has TRBV11-2 and TRBJ1-5; no clear D gene. This CDR3 spans 12 amino acids. Trimming left V 1 base short and J 2 bases short, with 0 bases between. Per germline, CDR1 SGHAT and CDR2 FQNNGV. The CDR3 nucleotides read TGTGCCAGCAGCTTAGGCAATCAGCCCCAGCATTTT. This sequence encodes CASSLGNQPQHF.

This clonotype was detected only a few times. The chain carries TRBV24-1 and TRBJ2-7, with 14 bases matching TRBD2. CDR3 length: 14 residues. With V trimmed by 12 bases and J by 5 bases, 8 bases remained unmatched. Germline lookup yields CDR1 KGHDR and CDR2 SFDVKD. CDR3 residues: CAASPGLAGDEQYF. CDR3 DNA sequence: TGTGCCGCGTCTCCGGGACTAGCGGGAGACGAGCAGTACTTC.

This clonotype was counted only a few times. The gene calls are TRBV7-9 and TRBJ1-6; D remains ambiguous. CDR1 SEHNR and CDR2 FQNEAQ come from the germline V gene (reference sequence). The CDR3 consists of 12 residues. V shed 3 bases and J shed 8 bases, with 5 bases lying between them. As DNA, the CDR3 is TGTGCCAGCAGCTTCCCCGATTCACCCCTCCACTTT. The encoded protein is CASSFPDSPLHF.

In its sample, this clonotype was seen a few times. This chain uses TRBV6-6 with TRBJ2-7; D call uncertain. Deletions cut 7 bases from V and 3 bases from J, with 13 bases between. Germline CDR1 is MNHNY and CDR2 is SVGAGI (reference sequence). The CDR3 has 13 residues. In DNA form, the CDR3 reads TGTGCCAGCAAGCCAGAGGTTCACTACGAGCAGTACTTC. It encodes CASKPEVHYEQYF.

This chain uses TRBV7-2 with TRBJ2-3; D is undetermined. The CDR3 is 15 residues long. Germline CDR1 reads SGHTA; CDR2 reads FQGNSA. Trimming took off 1 base at V and 4 bases at J, with 12 bases between the two ends. CDR3 DNA: TGTGCCAGCAGCTTAGGCGGCCCAAGGTCAGATACGCAGTATTTT. It encodes CASSLGGPRSDTQYF.

The genes are TRBV6-8 and TRBJ2-7, with D hard to call. V was shortened by 1 base and J by 2 bases, with 3 bases between the two germline ends. The CDR3 totals 12 residues. CDR1 and CDR2 (germline): MNHGY, SAAAGT. Written as DNA, the CDR3 is TGTGCCAGCAGTTACTATCCCTACGAGCAGTACTTC. As protein: CASSYYPYEQYF.

This clonotype was detected ten times or more. This chain joins TRBV7-2 and TRBJ2-1, with D tentatively TRBD2 (6 bases). Germline assignment: CDR1 SGHTA and CDR2 FQGNSA. Trimming shortened V by 0 bases and J by 4 bases, and 7 bases separated the two germline ends. The CDR3 is 14 amino acids. CDR3 DNA: TGTGCCAGCAGCTTAGCGGGGGGTTACAATGAGCAGTTCTTC. It yields the protein CASSLAGGYNEQFF.

The chain joins TRBV28 to TRBJ2-5; D uncertain. Germline CDR1 MDHEN, CDR2 SYDVKM. This CDR3 region has 15 residues. V shed 5 bases and J shed 0 bases, with 13 bases lying between them. The CDR3, as DNA: TGTGCCAGCAGTCGCCCTACCTCGTACCAAGAGACCCAGTACTTC. Protein sequence: CASSRPTSYQETQYF.

This clonotype was picked up a small number of times. The chain is built from TRBV2 and TRBJ2-5, with D perhaps matching TRBD1 (5 bases). The CDR3 spans 13 residues. CDR1 and CDR2 (germline): SNHLY, FYNNEI. The V end lost 4 bases, the J end lost 5 bases, and 11 bases lay between the germline ends. The CDR3 coding sequence is TGTGCCAGCAGTGGACAGACCAAGGAGACCCAGTACTTC. Translated: CASSGQTKETQYF.

The chain uses TRBV12-3 or TRBV12-4 and TRBJ1-2, with 7 bases fitting TRBD1. The CDR3 is 13 amino acids. The CDR3 nucleotides are TGTGCTTTGGGGAAAGGGACAGAATATGGCTACACCTTC. Translating gives CALGKGTEYGYTF.

This clonotype was seen a few times. The chain is built from TRBV4-1 and TRBJ2-5, with D perhaps TRBD2 (5 bases). The CDR3 loop spans 16 amino acids. Trimming removed 0 bases from V and 1 base from J, with 12 bases in between. Germline-derived CDR1 and CDR2 are MGHRA and YSYEKL. CDR3 coding DNA: TGCGCCAGCAGCCAAGATCGGGTCAGCGGCCAAGAGACCCAGTACTTC. It codes for CASSQDRVSGQETQYF.

This clonotype was picked up a small number of times. This rearrangement joins TRBV5-6 to TRBJ2-1; D unresolved. Germline V gene lookup returns CDR1 SGHDT and CDR2 YYEEEE. The V end lost 0 bases, the J end lost 4 bases, and 17 bases lay between the germline ends. CDR3 size: 17 residues. The CDR3 here is CASSLASKGILYNEQFF. In nucleotides, the CDR3 is TGTGCCAGCAGCTTGGCCAGCAAAGGGATATTATACAATGAGCAGTTCTTC.

This clonotype has just a few counts. The chain has TRBV6-5 and TRBJ1-6; 8 bases map to TRBD1. Germline V lookup: CDR1 MNHEY, CDR2 SVGAGI. V gave up 0 bases and J gave up 10 bases; unmatched junction bases: 11. The CDR3 covers 17 residues. CDR3 protein: CASSYSFIRTGSSPLHF. DNA for the CDR3: TGTGCCAGCAGTTACTCGTTCATCCGGACAGGGAGCTCACCCCTCCACTTT.

The chain combines TRBV25-1 with TRBJ2-7; D possibly corresponds to TRBD2 (7 bases). The CDR3 sequence is 15 residues long. Germline assignment: CDR1 MGHDK and CDR2 SYGVNS. V was trimmed by 4 bases and J by 6 bases, leaving 19 bases between them. The CDR3 nucleotides are TGTGCCAGCAGTGTAACTGGGGGGGCTGGGACCGAGCAGTACTTC. Translating gives CASSVTGGAGTEQYF.

The genes are TRBV19 and TRBJ2-7; no firm D call. Per germline, CDR1 LNHDA and CDR2 SQIVND (reference sequence). Trimming pared 3 bases from V and 2 bases from J, leaving 8 bases between. The CDR3 runs to 13 residues. DNA for the CDR3: TGTGCCAGTAGTATCTCGGCCGCCTACGAGCAGTACTTC. Translated, it gives CASSISAAYEQYF.

The chain joins TRBV20-1 to TRBJ2-3, with D uncertain. The CDR3 consists of 15 residues. Germline loops: CDR1 DFQATT, CDR2 SNEGSKA (reference sequence). Trimming removed 1 base from V and 2 bases from J, with 13 bases in between. Here the CDR3 reads CSARALTPNTDTQYF. The CDR3 DNA reads TGCAGTGCTAGAGCGCTGACACCCAACACAGATACGCAGTATTTT.

The chain employs TRBV6-2 or TRBV6-3 and TRBJ1-2; D is ambiguous. Germline V CDR1 and CDR2: MNHEY, SVGEGT. This CDR3 region has 17 residues. V was trimmed by 0 bases and J by 7 bases, leaving 21 bases between them. For the CDR3, the DNA is TGTGCCAGCAGTTACTCACCGGGCGGAACGGAGGCTGGTGGCTACACCTTC. Translating gives CASSYSPGGTEAGGYTF.

This clonotype showed up just a few times. This rearrangement joins TRBV5-1 to TRBJ1-6, with 7 bases that match TRBD1. This CDR3 contains 15 residues. V lost 3 bases, J lost 9 bases, and 9 bases stayed unmatched. Per germline, CDR1 SGHRS and CDR2 YFSETQ. CDR3 sequence reads: CASSSTGEASSPLHF. The CDR3 coding sequence is TGCGCCAGCAGCTCCACAGGGGAAGCGAGTTCACCCCTCCACTTT.

The CDR3 bases are TGTGCCAGCTCAACGGGGCGTTGGGAGGCTTTCTTT. Residues: CASSTGRWEAFF. The chain uses TRBV18 and TRBJ1-1, with D maybe TRBD1 (5 bases). V lost 5 bases to trimming and J lost 11 bases, with 15 bases between them. The CDR3 loop spans 12 amino acids. Germline-derived CDR1 and CDR2 are KGHSH and LQKENI.

This chain uses TRBV6-1 with TRBJ1-2; a weak D match, TRBD1 (5 bases). The V end was cut by 3 bases, the J end by 4 bases, with 9 bases between. CDR1 and CDR2 from the germline V gene are MNHNS and SASEGT. This CDR3 spans 13 amino acids. In nucleotides, the CDR3 is TGTGCCAGCAGTGACCGACAGCCCTATGGCTACACCTTC. Translating gives CASSDRQPYGYTF.